This TCR beta chain was identified during a study of cytomegalovirus exposure and HLA in healthy donors (dated by TCRdb to 2016 to 2017). Describing the broader study: An earlier analysis of roughly 610 of the donors reported over 250 Gb of sequence data and around 120 million unique TCR beta sequences obtained from around 190 million T cells. The study profiled the T cell repertoires of 550 to 700 subjects by immunosequencing and related them to cytomegalovirus serostatus. A few DR-DQ haplotypes were treated as single units for association and clustering because of strong linkage in the cohort. Around 330 gigabases of sequencing data and around 90 million unique TCR sequences made up an early release that covered several hundred HLA-typed donors. Both class I and class II loci were covered by HLA typing, at four-digit resolution. The study combined high-throughput TCR immunosequencing, statistical association of individual TCRs with disease status, and machine learning to predict cytomegalovirus infection status. A later genetic analysis used genome-wide SNP genotypes for about three fifths of the 666 donors, treating that subset as a discovery cohort. To decide whether each TCR beta V gene segment behaved as functional or pseudogenic, an earlier analysis of approximately 590 of the donors relied on high-throughput TCR beta sequencing. The aim of the study was to test whether cataloging public T cell receptors could identify signatures of past pathogen exposure. The genetic ancestry cluster associated with self-reported Caucasian donors included 81% of the 300 to 400 genotyped donors. Across some 400 genotyped donors of the cohort, an average of about 220,000 unique TCR beta nucleotide sequences per donor were sequenced, and approximately 17% of those sequences were non-productive. Every repertoire in the discovery cohort had been generated on one and the same sequencing platform. A later analysis re-examined previously published TCR beta repertoires from 500 to 700 donors and added high-resolution HLA genotyping to investigate patterns of TCR occurrence. Alongside the repertoire data, information on donor age, sex, ethnicity and CMV serostatus was compiled. Typing coverage differed by locus: A, B, C, DRB1 and DQB1 were typed in about 620-640 donors, DQA1 in about 500, DPA1 in roughly 590, and DPB1 in roughly 470. A separate validation cohort of roughly 130 different subjects was used in addition to the roughly 670-subject first cohort. In the later analysis, no new phenotypic data were used to find candidate immune exposures; instead, reliance was placed on TCR beta sequences and their occurrence across donors. Overall study results and their limits: A further reported finding was that TCR beta sequences accurately predicted the HLA-A and HLA-B alleles for most subjects in the first cohort. In a later analysis, HLA-associated TCR beta chains showed more clonal expansion and lower generation probabilities than non-associated chains that were equally common. In vitro tests confirmed that a few of the cytomegalovirus-associated TCR beta chains recognize cytomegalovirus antigens. The authors suggested that the approach could potentially be generalized to other disease states and immunological phenotypes. In a later analysis, 16,951 TCR beta sequences were associated with specific HLA alleles at a false discovery rate of 0.05. An association between a missense DCLRE1C variant and V-gene and J-gene trimming of TCR beta chains was found in a later genetic analysis and replicated in an independent cohort. Several of the top co-occurrence clusters appeared to be linked to parvovirus B19, influenza, CMV and Epstein-Barr virus, according to a later analysis. Because HLA typing was unavailable for some donors at each locus, only the typed subset was used in association tests. Most CMV-associated TCR beta chains appeared to be HLA-restricted in a later analysis, and the HLA associations seemed to be driven largely by CMV exposure. This cohort had only TCR beta chains sequenced, and the lack of alpha or paired-chain data limited which features could be detected. Linkage disequilibrium might explain the correlated functional status among segregating V segments, but an unknown experimental factor could not be ruled out. In the study, 150 to 200 TCR beta chains were listed as associated with cytomegalovirus. Most TCR sequences were seen in very few donors, while some public TCRs were found in many individuals. Cytomegalovirus status was reported to be diagnosed by the classifier with high specificity and sensitivity in both the original and validation cohorts. The sequencing pipeline was judged likely to have produced a cluster of highly shared sequence variants as a technical artifact. Some IMGT-functional V segments, including TRBV6-2 and TRBV6-3, could not be told apart with the 87-base-pair reads, so those segments were excluded. According to a later genetic analysis, donors in an Asian-associated ancestry cluster had fewer N-insertions in productive TCRs than the roughly 660-donor mean. When HLA alleles, especially DR and DQ, strongly co-occurred, attributing TCR associations to individual alleles was difficult. Broadly in line with IMGT annotations, most TCR beta V segments showed up in productive rearrangements about 90% or about 30% of the time in an earlier analysis of several hundred of the donors. Presence/absence analyses assumed roughly uniform sequencing depth across donors, an assumption that may not hold. According to a later analysis, TCR association rates differed among HLA loci, with DRB1 alleles showing the most associated TCRs and HLA-C alleles showing the fewest. The only immune exposure information available for the cohort was CMV serostatus. The earlier analysis of 450 to 700 of the donors excluded fewer than 20 rarely observed V segments, including chromosome 9 orphons, because counts were too low.

Of note for this clone: Its antigen is not yet known. Base quality data are lacking; no much larger clone is found one base away.

CDR1 and CDR2, per the germline V gene, are SGHRS and YFSETQ. V was cut back by 0 bases and J by 3 bases, leaving a gap of 10 bases between them. The CDR3 contains 14 residues, cysteine and phenylalanine counted. Only the CDR3 part of the read is kept: 42 bases, read in frame from the first base. Libraries came from the immunoSEQ multiplex PCR assay. A mixture of 60 forward primers for TCR Vbeta segments and 13 reverse primers for TCR Jbeta segments was used in the multiplex PCR. Amplification of the CDR3 region of rearranged TCR beta genes was performed with a multiplex PCR assay on genomic DNA. The Illumina HiSeq System was used to sequence the amplified TCR beta libraries as 87-base-pair reads. As for the original processing: A later analysis counted around 72 million unique TCR beta chains across the 650 to 800 repertoires, and 10 million to 12 million of these chains were shared by at least two donors. A nearest-neighbor algorithm error-corrected the raw reads and collapsed the reads into unique sequences, merging closely related sequences to remove PCR and sequencing errors. CDR3 sequences were aligned to IMGT reference sequences to assign V, D and J gene segments. For a sequence to be retained, a match of at least six nucleotides was required to both a V gene segment and a J gene segment. A rearrangement counted as productive if the CDR3 had no stop codons and remained in frame with V and J, and every other rearrangement counted as non-productive. Following IMGT convention, CDR3 was defined as the stretch from the second conserved V-encoded cysteine up to the conserved J-encoded phenylalanine. The earlier analysis of 587 of the donors excluded sequences that lacked an unambiguous match to a single V gene segment. An earlier analysis of a few hundred of the donors classified V segments as functional when productive rearrangements were above 56.7% and as segregating when the standard deviation between donors was above 5%. To diagnose cytomegalovirus status from the catalog of TCR beta chain sequences, a statistical classification framework was built. V and J gene assignment, in a later analysis, came from comparing TCR nucleotide sequences with IMGT/GENE-DB human TR gene sequences. A later analysis assigned CDR3 sequences and most-parsimonious VDJ recombination scenarios with the TCRdist pipeline. In a later analysis, each TCR beta chain was defined by its CDR3 amino acid sequence together with its V-gene family, and reads lacking a unique V-gene family were excluded. To address suspected cross-contamination and a sequencing artifact, a later analysis removed approximately 590 highly shared, low-generation-probability nucleotide sequences. In a later analysis, a clonal expansion index for each public chain was calculated from normalized within-repertoire ranks of inferred template counts. Generation probabilities in a later analysis came from a VDJ recombination model fitted to out-of-frame rearrangements, and those results were checked against IGoR. Hypergeometric tests were used in a later analysis to score TCR-TCR, TCR-HLA and TCR-CMV co-occurrence, with a repertoire-size bias correction applied to the TCR pairs. A later analysis estimated false discovery rates by permuting HLA or CMV assignments 20 times. In a later analysis, co-occurring TCRs were grouped using DBSCAN, and TCRdist sequence similarity was added for clustering within HLA-allele-positive subsets. Repertoires with fewer than 30,000 or more than 120,000 public chains were left out of co-occurrence clustering, as were five repertoires with anomalous nucleotide sharing. Entries here come from immuneACCESS through TCRdb and include only in-frame sequences with V and J called. Some clones fail to appear in such tables; in the studies checked, an unresolved V gene covers under half of the shortfall, and the cause of the remainder is unknown. V and J calls and clone size follow that table, whereas D and trimming were derived from the DNA. The sample yields roughly 120,000 clones; 60% to 85% were counted once. Jointly, the top ten make up 1.5% to 2% of the sample.

The cohort consisted of hundreds of healthy bone marrow donors. At the time of sampling, all cohort members were nominally healthy, though unrecorded immune exposures were likely present. The donor tested CMV seronegative and was one of the 352 seronegative cohort members. A peripheral blood sample was provided by each donor, and peripheral blood mononuclear cells were used for TCR beta sequencing. The Qiagen DNeasy Blood Extraction Kit was used to extract genomic DNA from the blood cell samples. This TCR came from a woman aged 18-30 years in good health and CMV-seronegative. The material sequenced was PBMCs. The sequence links TRBV5-1 to TRBJ2-7, with a weak D call of TRBD2 (6 bases match). DNA sequence: TGCGCCAGCAGCTTGGTAGGGGAGGACTACGAGCAGTACTTC. It translates as CASSLVGEDYEQYF.